What follows are 7 T cell receptor beta chains derived from one specimen sequenced in a study of blood T cell repertoires in COVID-19. Assay used: immunoSEQ multiplex PCR; TCRdb lists only in-frame clones, some missing. This table holds about 110,000 clones, about 79% found once. The source material was peripheral blood. These TCRs come from an elderly woman with active or convalescent COVID-19.

V usage is TRBV7-9 and J usage is TRBJ2-7; TRBD2 is a possible D gene (6 bases). The germline V gene has CDR1 SEHNR and CDR2 FQNEAQ (reference sequence). This CDR3 is 14 amino acids long. V was trimmed by 3 bases and J by 5 bases, leaving 14 bases between them. The DNA of the CDR3 is TGTGCCAGCAGCTTCCGACTAGTTTCCCACGAGCAGTACTTC. Translating it yields CASSFRLVSHEQYF.

The rearrangement joins TRBV9 to TRBJ2-7; 9 bases are shared with TRBD1. V was clipped by 0 bases and J by 3 bases; unmatched bases: 7. CDR1 is SGDLS, CDR2 YYNGEE, per germline. The CDR3 runs 16 residues. The CDR3 DNA reads TGTGCCAGCAGCGTAGAGACAGGGGGGGGTATCTACGAGCAGTACTTC. Residues: CASSVETGGGIYEQYF.

The gene calls are TRBV28 and TRBJ2-7, with D possibly TRBD1 on 6 matching bases. This CDR3 has 15 residues. Per the germline V gene, CDR1 is MDHEN and CDR2 is SYDVKM. The V gene lost 2 bases and the J gene lost 1 base, with 12 bases spanning the gap. The CDR3 DNA reads TGTGCCAGCAGTTTAAAGACAGGATATTCCTACGAGCAGTACTTC. It is translated as CASSLKTGYSYEQYF.

This clone was seen more than once but under ten times. V usage is TRBV11-2 and J usage is TRBJ1-1; 7 positions agree with TRBD1. In germline, CDR1 is SGHAT, CDR2 FQNNGV. This CDR3 spans 14 amino acids. V was pared by 4 bases and J by 4 bases, with 6 bases of the junction left unmatched. The CDR3 region is CASSWDSGLTEAFF. The DNA of the CDR3 is TGTGCCAGCAGCTGGGACAGCGGCCTCACTGAAGCTTTCTTT.

The J gene is TRBJ2-5, the V gene TRBV6-2 or TRBV6-3, with 7 bases identical to TRBD1. Per germline, CDR1 MNHEY and CDR2 SVGEGT. There are 15 residues in the CDR3. J was trimmed by 4 bases and V by 6 bases; bases with no gene match: 11. This CDR3 reads CASSPLRGRGETQYF. For the CDR3, the DNA is TGTGCCAGCAGCCCCCTTAGGGGGCGCGGAGAGACCCAGTACTTC.

The rearrangement joins TRBV19 to TRBJ1-2, with a possible D match to TRBD1 (5 bases). CDR3 length equals 15 residues. V was clipped by 4 bases and J by 5 bases, with 17 bases between them. CDR1 is LNHDA and CDR2 is SQIVND in the germline V gene (reference sequence). CDR3 amino acids: CASSTRGAVPYGYTF. The DNA of the CDR3 is TGTGCCAGTAGTACCCGTGGGGCAGTCCCATATGGCTACACCTTC.

A note on this clone: A much larger clone lies a single base off, so this may be a read error. The same CDR3 also results from other DNA sequences found in this sample. This chain joins TRBV6-5 and TRBJ1-5, with D hard to call. The CDR3 is 13 amino acids. Germline CDR1 is MNHEY and CDR2 is SVGAGI. V was trimmed by 0 bases and J by 5 bases, leaving 5 bases between them. The chain's CDR3 is CASSYSRYQPQHF. CDR3 nucleotide sequence: TGTGCCAGCAGTTACTCTCGGTATCAGCCCCAGCATTTT.